The following is a T cell receptor (beta chain) sequence with its context. What it recognizes is unknown. This specimen comes from a study of OX40 agonist ivuxolimab in advanced cancers. Findings and caveats of the study: Partly responding patients at 0.1-3.0 mg/kg showed some of the smallest clonal expansion. At 0.1 to 3.0 mg/kg and by week 6, clonal expansion occurred in CD4+ and CD8+ blood T cells.

The germline V gene encodes CDR1 SGHRS and CDR2 YFSETQ. The CDR3 is made up of 12 amino acids. The V end was cut by 3 bases, the J end by 5 bases, with 8 bases between. Some clones are missing from TCRdb's copy, which holds only in-frame ones; the method was immunoSEQ multiplex PCR. The sample lists approximately 100,000 clones, 80% to 90% occurring once. V usage is TRBV5-1 and J usage is TRBJ2-5; possible D gene TRBD1, 5 bases. This sequence originates from an adult with an advanced solid tumor such as melanoma, head and neck, liver or kidney cancer. Sequences were derived from CD4+ or CD8+ T cells sorted from blood, sampled in a trial of the OX40 agonist ivuxolimab. CDR3 in DNA: TGCGCCAGCAGCTCGACAGCGGAGACCCAGTACTTC. Translation: CASSSTAETQYF.